These 28 T cell receptor beta chains originate from one sample sequenced in a study of kidney transplant recipient with SARS-CoV-2 infection. TCRdb re-derived calls from the reads in MiXCR, one entry per CDR3 protein. The sample includes some 220,000 distinct CDR3 sequences, more than 25% of them seen just once. Sequencing was performed on a blood sample, taken at baseline and around day 110 from a kidney transplant recipient. These receptors all stem from a male patient between 25 and 39 years old who had COVID-19 and was a kidney transplant recipient. Part of the T cell pool may stem from the graft donor.

This clonotype was seen ten or more times. The rearrangement links TRBV6-1 to TRBJ2-7; D not resolved. Germline V gene data show CDR1 as MNHNS and CDR2 as SASEGT. Trimming left V 1 base short and J 2 bases short, with 15 bases between. The CDR3 has 16 amino acids. CDR3 sequence: CASSEVVGIGTYEQYV. The CDR3 DNA is TGTGCCAGCAGTGAAGTCGTGGGTATTGGGACCTACGAGCAGTACGTC.

Of note for this clonotype: An end of the junction differs from the germline gene, which may be a read error. V and J are TRBV5-6 and TRBJ2-1; D might be TRBD1 or TRBD2, each matching 5 bases. The germline CDR1 and CDR2 sequences are SGHDT and YYEEEE. This CDR3 is 17 amino acids long. The CDR3 sequence: CASSLGDLLYSYNGQFF. The CDR3 DNA is TGTGCCAGCAGCTTGGGGGACCTACTATACTCCTACAATGGGCAGTTCTTC.

V gene TRBV19 combines with J gene TRBJ1-2; D is unresolved. Per the germline V gene, CDR1 is LNHDA and CDR2 is SQIVND (reference sequence). The CDR3 is 17 amino acids. Trimming removed 5 bases at V and 4 bases at J, with 23 bases between. The CDR3 sequence: CASSVHLTNRKTYGYTF. CDR3 bases: TGTGCCAGTAGTGTGCACTTGACAAATCGAAAGACCTATGGCTACACCTTC.

Concerning this clonotype itself: An end of the junction does not agree with germline; a read error may underlie this. The chain links TRBV19 to TRBJ2-3; 9 bases line up with TRBD2. Germline CDR1 is LNHDA and CDR2 is SQIVND (reference sequence). This CDR3 has 15 amino acids. The CDR3: CGSSSGSGRTDTQYF. The DNA for the CDR3 is TGTGGCAGTAGCTCTGGTAGCGGGAGAACAGATACGCAGTATTTT. The whole variable domain, remainder taken from reference TRBV19 and TRBJ2-3, is DGGITQSPKYLFRKEGQNVTLSCEQNLNHDAMYWYRQDPGQGLRLIYYSQIVNDFQKGDIAEGYSVSREKKESFPLTVTSAQKNPTAFYLCGSSSGSGRTDTQYFGPGTRLTVL.

Concerning this clonotype itself: A much larger clone sits a single nucleotide away, making a read error possible. This chain connects TRBV5-6 to TRBJ2-7, with 8 bases lining up with TRBD2. The trim removed 4 bases at V and 5 bases at J, leaving 14 bases unmatched. This CDR3 contains 16 residues. CDR1 SGHDT and CDR2 YYEEEE come from the germline V gene. The CDR3 DNA follows: TGTGCCAGCAGCCCGTGGACTAGCAGGAGTTCCCACGAGCAGTACTTC. As protein: CASSPWTSRSSHEQYF.

This clonotype was observed many times. The chain joins TRBV5-1 to TRBJ1-1; D is undetermined. Germline V gene data show CDR1 as SGHRS and CDR2 as YFSETQ. The CDR3 covers 17 residues. The V end lost 3 bases, the J end lost 0 bases, and 18 bases lay between the germline ends. CDR3 in DNA: TGCGCCAGCAGCTCCCCGTCCGGATACGGGTTGAACACTGAAGCTTTCTTT. It yields the protein CASSSPSGYGLNTEAFF. The full variable domain, in which reference TRBV5-1 and TRBJ1-1 provide the parts outside the CDR3, is KAGVTQTPRYLIKTRGQQVTLSCSPISGHRSVSWYQQTPGQGLQFLFEYFSETQRNKGNFPGRFSGRQFSNSRSEMNVSTLELGDSALYLCASSSPSGYGLNTEAFFGQGTRLTVV.

This clonotype appeared a single time. This may be a read error, as it is one base from a much larger clone. V is TRBV20-1 and J is TRBJ1-2; D not resolved. V was trimmed by 5 bases and J by 4 bases, leaving 23 bases between them. The length of the CDR3 is 16 residues. Per the germline V gene, CDR1 is DFQATT and CDR2 is SNEGSKA (reference sequence). This CDR3 is CSAECGLFRKTYGYTF. For the CDR3, the DNA is TGCAGTGCTGAATGTGGGCTGTTTCGAAAGACCTATGGCTACACCTTC.

This clonotype was seen many times. This chain uses TRBV6-5 with TRBJ2-1; D not resolved. Deletions cut 5 bases from V and 10 bases from J, with 15 bases between. The CDR3 has 13 amino acids. From germline, CDR1 is MNHEY and CDR2 SVGAGI. CDR3 bases: TGTGCCAGCAGTCCCCCGGTTCTGCACGAGCAGTTCTTC. Residues: CASSPPVLHEQFF.

This clonotype has ten or more counts. The chain uses TRBV10-3 and TRBJ1-6; TRBD1 is a possible D gene (5 bases). The V end lost 6 bases, the J end lost 5 bases, and 20 bases lay between the germline ends. CDR3 size: 17 residues. Germline CDR1 ENHRY, CDR2 SYGVKD. This CDR3 is CAISASPGRVDNSPLHF. The DNA of the CDR3 is TGTGCCATCAGCGCCAGCCCCGGCAGGGTGGATAATTCACCCCTCCACTTT.

Notes on this clonotype: The junction does not match germline at one end; this may be a read error. This rearrangement joins TRBV15 to TRBJ1-1, with 7 bases lining up with TRBD1. The germline V gene has CDR1 LNHNV and CDR2 YYDKDF (reference sequence). The CDR3 length is 15 residues. CDR3 coding DNA: TGTGCCACCAGCAAAACCATGACAGGGTACACTGTAGCTTCCTTT. This encodes CATSKTMTGYTVASF.

This clonotype was counted at least ten times. The chain joins TRBV30 to TRBJ2-7; possible D gene TRBD2, 6 bases. Germline V CDR1 and CDR2: GTSNPN, SVGIG (reference sequence). Trimming pared 1 base from V and 4 bases from J, leaving 14 bases between. The CDR3 length is 14 residues. The CDR3 region is CAWSEGRGRYEQYF. The CDR3 DNA reads TGTGCCTGGAGTGAGGGGCGGGGTCGGTACGAGCAGTACTTC.

This clonotype was found many times. V and J are TRBV7-2 and TRBJ1-2; 7 bases are shared with TRBD1. Germline V CDR1 and CDR2: SGHTA, FQGNSA. This CDR3 has 14 residues. V shed 5 bases, J shed 3 bases, and the junction held 6 bases outside the gene matches. CDR3 DNA sequence: TGTGCCAGCAGCACTACAGGGGAGGACTATGGCTACACCTTC. It yields the protein CASSTTGEDYGYTF.

This clonotype was seen only a few times. This chain joins TRBV6-8 and TRBJ2-5, with a weak D call TRBD1 (6 bases). This CDR3 region has 13 residues. CDR1 is MNHGY, CDR2 SAAAGT, per germline. Trimming removed 6 bases from V and 1 base from J, with 9 bases in between. The chain's CDR3 is CASRTGFQETQYF. Here the CDR3 DNA reads TGTGCCAGCAGAACAGGGTTCCAAGAGACCCAGTACTTC.

This clonotype was seen more than once but under ten times. The chain recombines TRBV20-1 with TRBJ2-1; D is perhaps TRBD2 (5 bases). V lost 3 bases and J 5 bases, leaving 14 bases between the germline ends. Germline V gene data show CDR1 as DFQATT and CDR2 as SNEGSKA (reference sequence). CDR3 length: 14 amino acids. CDR3 in DNA: TGCAGTGCTAGTCTCCCTCAGCGGCACAATGAGCAGTTCTTC. This sequence encodes CSASLPQRHNEQFF.

This clonotype was counted at least ten times. The rearrangement joins TRBV3-2 to TRBJ1-2. TRBV3-2 is a pseudogene locus. The CDR3 runs to 12 residues. DNA of the CDR3: TGTGCCAGCAGCCAAGGGAACGGGGGCTACACCTTC. Its protein is CASSQGNGGYTF.

With regard to this clonotype: A far larger clone is off by one base, so a read error is likely. The chain recombines TRBV7-2 with TRBJ2-7; D not resolved. Trimming stripped 8 bases from V and 1 base from J, with 15 bases between. Germline assignment: CDR1 SGHTA and CDR2 FQGNSA. The CDR3 totals 14 residues. CDR3 sequence: CASAPSGNSYEQYF. CDR3 coding DNA: TGTGCCAGCGCCCCGTCGGGCAATTCCTACGAGCAGTACTTC.

About this clonotype: It may be a read error: a sequence one base away is much more abundant. J is TRBJ1-2 and V is TRBV5-1; D ambiguous. Germline CDR1 and CDR2: SGHRS and YFSETQ. V was clipped by 6 bases and J by 4 bases, with 19 bases between them. This CDR3 has 15 amino acids. This CDR3 reads CASNSSDGRIYGYTF. CDR3 coding DNA: TGCGCCAGCAACTCATCGGACGGGAGGATCTATGGCTACACCTTC.

The J gene is TRBJ2-3, the V gene TRBV20-1, with 7 bases that match TRBD1. Germline loops: CDR1 DFQATT, CDR2 SNEGSKA (reference sequence). V gave up 5 bases and J gave up 0 bases; unmatched junction bases: 5. CDR3 size: 14 residues. The CDR3 here is CSAGTEKSTDTQYF. The CDR3 DNA reads as TGCAGTGCTGGGACAGAAAAAAGCACAGATACGCAGTATTTT.

This clonotype was recorded at least ten times. The chain combines TRBV19 with TRBJ2-7, with TRBD1 matching 9 bases. The CDR3 covers 12 residues. The germline gives CDR1 LNHDA, CDR2 SQIVND (reference sequence). The V gene end was trimmed by 3 bases and the J gene end by 9 bases; junction bases not matched to a gene: 3. The DNA of the CDR3 is TGTGCCAGTAGTATGGGACAGGGCGCGCAGTACTTC. Its translation is CASSMGQGAQYF.

This clonotype was seen ten or more times. The chain is built from TRBV28 and TRBJ2-3; D may be TRBD2 (6 bases). Trimming took off 6 bases at V and 4 bases at J, with 14 bases between the two ends. The CDR3 extends over 14 amino acids. Germline CDR1 MDHEN, CDR2 SYDVKM. The CDR3 DNA sequence: TGTGCCAGCAGAACGACTAGTAGCCCAGATACGCAGTATTTT. It specifies CASRTTSSPDTQYF.

This clonotype was counted ten times or more. The chain recombines TRBV20-1 with TRBJ2-1, with TRBD2 matching 11 bases. The V gene's germline CDR1 is DFQATT and CDR2 SNEGSKA (reference sequence). This CDR3 spans 13 amino acids. V lost 5 bases and J lost 5; bases outside the gene matches: 2. The CDR3 DNA reads as TGCAGTGCTCCGGGACTAGCGGACAATGAGCAGTTCTTC. Residues: CSAPGLADNEQFF.

In this sample, this clonotype turned up once. This clone may be a read error of a much larger clone one base away. The chain carries TRBV9 and TRBJ1-6; D gene ambiguous. Germline V CDR1 and CDR2: SGDLS, YYNGEE. This CDR3 spans 14 amino acids. V lost 2 bases and J 8 bases, leaving 11 bases between the germline ends. CDR3 DNA: TGTGCCAGCAGCGTGAGCCCGTTGCATTCACCCCTCCACTTT. Translated, it gives CASSVSPLHSPLHF.

On this clonotype itself: This may arise from a read error, as a much more abundant clone is one base away. This rearrangement joins TRBV6-6 to TRBJ2-4; TRBD1 agrees at 9 bases. TRBJ2-7 matches the DNA end more closely, so the J call is doubtful. The germline CDR1 and CDR2 sequences are MNHNY and SVGAGI (reference sequence). The CDR3 is 17 amino acids. The CDR3 DNA is TGTGCCAGCAGTTACAATATTTTTGGGACAGGGAGTCCCGAGCAGTACTTC. Translating it yields CASSYNIFGTGSPEQYF.

Points on this clonotype: Relative to the germline gene, one junction end is altered; a read error may explain this. The gene calls are TRBV12-3 or TRBV12-4 and TRBJ1-5, with D hard to call. This CDR3 is built from 13 residues. The CDR3 spells CASRSDGNQPQHF. CDR3 DNA sequence: TGTGCCAGCCGTTCGGACGGGAATCAGCCCCAACATTTT.

In its sample, this clonotype was seen many times. This chain joins TRBV10-3 and TRBJ1-5, with D perhaps matching TRBD1 (5 bases). The CDR3 loop spans 12 amino acids. Germline V gene lookup returns CDR1 ENHRY and CDR2 SYGVKD. Trimming shortened V by 4 bases and J by 7 bases, and 8 bases separated the two germline ends. CDR3 DNA: TGTGCCATCAGTGGGGGGGGACAGCCCCAGCATTTT. It translates to CAISGGGQPQHF.

This clonotype was found many times. The V and J genes are TRBV27 and TRBJ1-4; 7 bases are a match to TRBD1. The CDR3 consists of 14 residues. Germline loops: CDR1 MNHEY, CDR2 SMNVEV (reference sequence). The V and J ends lost 5 bases and 3 bases, in that order; junction bases with no gene match: 3. The CDR3 loop is CASSPGQPNEKLFF. DNA of the CDR3: TGTGCCAGCAGTCCGGGACAGCCTAATGAAAAACTGTTTTTT.

In its sample, this clonotype was seen a few times. The chain recombines TRBV20-1 with TRBJ2-3; 10 bases line up with TRBD1. The CDR3 runs to 15 residues. Germline CDR1 is DFQATT and CDR2 is SNEGSKA (reference sequence). V lost 3 bases, J lost 3 bases, and 6 bases stayed unmatched. CDR3 nucleotide sequence: TGCAGTGCTAGTTTCCGGACAGGGGGTACAGATACGCAGTATTTT. This encodes CSASFRTGGTDTQYF.

This clonotype has ten or more counts. In DNA, the CDR3 is TGTGCCAGCAGTCCCCCTAGTCGGACAGTAGCGAACACCGGGGAGCTGTTTTTT. This codes for CASSPPSRTVANTGELFF. This chain joins TRBV6-4 and TRBJ2-2; the D gene is possibly TRBD1 (6 bases). The germline V and J ends were trimmed by 5 bases and 0 bases, with 19 bases remaining between them. In germline, CDR1 is MRHNA, CDR2 SNTAGT. The CDR3 contains 18 residues.